The 12 T cell receptor beta chains below were found in one sample sequenced in a study of T-cell memory formation after mild COVID-19. Using its own MiXCR run on the 5' RACE reads, TCRdb lists one record per CDR3 protein. The sample yields some 320,000 distinct CDR3 sequences, about 16% seen once. Sample: PBMCs or a T cell subset sorted from them (not recorded which). All receptors come from a man younger than 35 who had mild COVID-19 (a few samples of this study predate the infection). Cell type and time point are not known.

V usage is TRBV6-2 or TRBV6-3 and J usage is TRBJ2-3; D gene uncertain. V lost 7 bases and J lost 0, with 11 bases in between. The CDR3 extends over 14 amino acids. In germline, CDR1 is MNHEY, CDR2 SVGEGT. CDR3 amino acids: CASTYGSSTDTQYF. CDR3 coding DNA: TGTGCCAGCACCTACGGCAGTAGCACAGATACGCAGTATTTT.

A few counts support this clonotype. This rearrangement joins TRBV5-1 to TRBJ2-5; 9 bases align to TRBD2. Per germline, CDR1 SGHRS and CDR2 YFSETQ. The CDR3 has 18 amino acids. The J segment lost 2 bases and the V segment lost 4 bases, leaving 15 bases of the junction unmatched. CDR3 sequence: CASSVGAQTSGQQETQYF. The CDR3 region has the DNA TGCGCCAGCAGCGTGGGGGCCCAAACTAGCGGGCAACAAGAGACCCAGTACTTC. The complete variable domain, with remaining parts taken from reference TRBV5-1 and TRBJ2-5, reads KAGVTQTPRYLIKTRGQQVTLSCSPISGHRSVSWYQQTPGQGLQFLFEYFSETQRNKGNFPGRFSGRQFSNSRSEMNVSTLELGDSALYLCASSVGAQTSGQQETQYFGPGTRLLVL.

The J gene is TRBJ1-2, the V gene TRBV20-1; D call uncertain. V lost 0 bases to trimming and J lost 2 bases, with 7 bases between them. Germline V gene data show CDR1 as DFQATT and CDR2 as SNEGSKA (reference sequence). The CDR3 contains 13 residues. The CDR3 here is CSARDGLNYGYTF. The CDR3 region has the DNA TGCAGTGCTAGAGATGGTCTGAACTATGGCTACACCTTC.

This clonotype was found a few times. The chain is built from TRBV12-5 and TRBJ2-2; 7 bases are shared with TRBD1. J gave up 1 base and V 1 base, and 3 bases lay outside the gene matches. Germline V gene lookup returns CDR1 LGHNT and CDR2 FRNRAP. CDR3 length: 16 residues. CDR3 coding DNA: TGTGCTAGTGGTTTGGCGACAGGGCTGAACACCGGGGAGCTGTTTTTT. Protein product: CASGLATGLNTGELFF.

This chain links TRBV5-1 with TRBJ2-7; the D gene is possibly TRBD1 (6 bases). The V gene's germline CDR1 is SGHRS and CDR2 YFSETQ. The CDR3 is 14 residues long. Trimming left V 5 bases short and J 4 bases short, with 16 bases between. CDR3 sequence: CASRLTPDRYEQYV. The CDR3 region has the DNA TGCGCCAGCAGACTTACCCCCGACAGGTACGAGCAGTACGTC.

This chain joins TRBV13 and TRBJ2-3, with D possibly being TRBD1 (7 bases). CDR3 length: 17 residues. V lost 4 bases to trimming and J lost 4 bases, with 21 bases between them. The germline gives CDR1 PRHDT, CDR2 FYEKMQ (reference sequence). CDR3 region: CASSWRVGRGTSDTQYF. In nucleotides, the CDR3 is TGTGCCAGCAGCTGGAGGGTTGGCAGGGGGACCTCAGATACGCAGTATTTT. Full variable domain (outside the CDR3, taken from reference TRBV13 and TRBJ2-3): AAGVIQSPRHLIKEKRETATLKCYPIPRHDTVYWYQQGPGQDPQFLISFYEKMQSDKGSIPDRFSAQQFSDYHSELNMSSLELGDSALYFCASSWRVGRGTSDTQYFGPGTRLTVL.

V and J are TRBV15 and TRBJ2-3; a weak D match, TRBD2 (5 bases). In germline, CDR1 is LNHNV, CDR2 YYDKDF (reference sequence). V was shortened by 5 bases and J by 3 bases, with 12 bases between the two germline ends. CDR3 length equals 14 residues. The CDR3 DNA reads as TGTGCCACCAGCGAGGAGGCCTATACAGATACGCAGTATTTT. Translated, it gives CATSEEAYTDTQYF.

This clonotype was seen repeatedly, ten times or more. V and J are TRBV6-5 and TRBJ1-5; D is ambiguous. Trimming took off 5 bases at V and 4 bases at J, with 21 bases between the two ends. In germline, CDR1 is MNHEY, CDR2 SVGAGI. CDR3 length equals 17 residues. The CDR3, as DNA: TGTGCCAGCAGTCGAACTTTCCGGGGAGAACAAAATCAGCCCCAGCATTTT. Its protein product is CASSRTFRGEQNQPQHF.

The rearrangement uses TRBV7-2 and TRBJ2-7; maybe TRBD2 (5 bases). The CDR3 has 16 amino acids. Trimming took 1 base from V and 7 from J, leaving 20 bases between them. In germline, CDR1 is SGHTA, CDR2 FQGNSA. The CDR3 spells CASSLEGTTGYREQYF. The CDR3 nucleotides are TGTGCCAGCAGCTTAGAGGGTACTACGGGGTATCGGGAGCAGTACTTC.

The J gene is TRBJ1-6, the V gene TRBV6-5; D possibly corresponds to TRBD1 (5 bases). The germline gives CDR1 MNHEY, CDR2 SVGAGI. The CDR3 sequence is 16 residues long. V gave up 4 bases and J gave up 7 bases, with 17 bases separating them. The CDR3 reads CASSLDRRVGNSPLHF. The CDR3 DNA reads as TGTGCCAGCAGTTTAGACAGACGAGTAGGGAATTCACCCCTCCACTTT.

This clonotype was observed a handful of times. CDR3 bases: TGCGCCAGCAGCTCCGGCCCAGCGGGGGGTCAAGAGACCCAGTACTTC. Its translation: CASSSGPAGGQETQYF. The chain couples TRBV5-1 to TRBJ2-5, with 9 bases fitting TRBD2. Germline lookup yields CDR1 SGHRS and CDR2 YFSETQ. This CDR3 spans 16 amino acids. V trimming: 3 bases; J trimming: 2 bases; junction bases outside the gene matches: 8.

This clonotype was seen more than once but under ten times. The chain is built from TRBV7-2 and TRBJ2-1, with D perhaps TRBD2 (7 bases). Trimming took 5 bases from V and 3 from J, leaving 20 bases between them. Germline loops: CDR1 SGHTA, CDR2 FQGNSA. The CDR3 consists of 17 residues. CDR3 residues: CASSPLWGGASYNEQFF. In DNA, the CDR3 is TGTGCCAGCAGCCCCCTTTGGGGGGGGGCGAGCTACAATGAGCAGTTCTTC.